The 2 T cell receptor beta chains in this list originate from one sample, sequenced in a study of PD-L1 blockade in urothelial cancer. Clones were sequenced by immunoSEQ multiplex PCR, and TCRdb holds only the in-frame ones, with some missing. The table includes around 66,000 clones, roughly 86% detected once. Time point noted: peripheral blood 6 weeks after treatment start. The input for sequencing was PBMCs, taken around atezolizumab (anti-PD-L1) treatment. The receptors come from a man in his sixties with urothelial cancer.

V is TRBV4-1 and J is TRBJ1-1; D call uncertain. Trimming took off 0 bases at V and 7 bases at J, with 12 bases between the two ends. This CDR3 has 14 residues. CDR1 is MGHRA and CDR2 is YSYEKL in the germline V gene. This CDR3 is CASSQEYRYGEAFF. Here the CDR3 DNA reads TGCGCCAGCAGCCAAGAATATAGATATGGTGAAGCTTTCTTT.

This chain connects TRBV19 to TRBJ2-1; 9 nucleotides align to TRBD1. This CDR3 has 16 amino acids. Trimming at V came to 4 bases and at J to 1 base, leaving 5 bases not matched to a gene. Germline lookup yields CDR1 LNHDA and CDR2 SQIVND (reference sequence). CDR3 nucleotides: TGTGCCAGTAGTACCCTCGGGACAGGGTCCTACAATGAGCAGTTCTTC. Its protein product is CASSTLGTGSYNEQFF.